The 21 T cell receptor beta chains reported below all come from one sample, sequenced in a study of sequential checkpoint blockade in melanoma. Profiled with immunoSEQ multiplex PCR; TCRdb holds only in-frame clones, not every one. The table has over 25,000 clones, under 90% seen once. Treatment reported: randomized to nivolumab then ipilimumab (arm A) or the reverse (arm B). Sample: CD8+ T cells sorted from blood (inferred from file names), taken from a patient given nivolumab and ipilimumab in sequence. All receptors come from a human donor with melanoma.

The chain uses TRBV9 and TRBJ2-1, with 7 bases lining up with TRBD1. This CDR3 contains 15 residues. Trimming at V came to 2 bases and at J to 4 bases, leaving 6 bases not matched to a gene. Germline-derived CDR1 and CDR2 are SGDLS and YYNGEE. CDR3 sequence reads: CASSVEGQVYNEQFF. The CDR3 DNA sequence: TGTGCCAGCAGCGTCGAAGGACAGGTTTACAATGAGCAGTTCTTC.

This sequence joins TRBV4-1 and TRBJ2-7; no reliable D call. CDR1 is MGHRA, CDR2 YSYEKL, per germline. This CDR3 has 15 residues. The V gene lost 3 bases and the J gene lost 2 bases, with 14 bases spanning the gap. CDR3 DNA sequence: TGCGCCAGCAGCCATGCAGGTGGGCAGACCTACGAGCAGTACTTC. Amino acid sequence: CASSHAGGQTYEQYF.

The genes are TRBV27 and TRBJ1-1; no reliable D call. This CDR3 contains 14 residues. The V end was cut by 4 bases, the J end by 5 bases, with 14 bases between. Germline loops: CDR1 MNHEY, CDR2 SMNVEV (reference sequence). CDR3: CASSYLGGRTEAFF. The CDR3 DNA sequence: TGTGCCAGCAGTTACCTAGGAGGGAGGACTGAAGCTTTCTTT.

CDR3 residues: CASSFWETGNTEAFF. The CDR3, as DNA: TGTGCCAGCAGTTTTTGGGAGACAGGGAACACTGAAGCTTTCTTT. This chain connects TRBV28 to TRBJ1-1; D perhaps matches TRBD1 (6 bases). V was trimmed by 3 bases and J by 1 base, leaving 12 bases between them. Germline loops: CDR1 MDHEN, CDR2 SYDVKM. The CDR3 spans 15 residues.

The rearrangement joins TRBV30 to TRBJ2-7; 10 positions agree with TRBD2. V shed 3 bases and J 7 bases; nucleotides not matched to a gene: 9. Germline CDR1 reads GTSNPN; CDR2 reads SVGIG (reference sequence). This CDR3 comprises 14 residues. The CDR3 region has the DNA TGTGCCTGGAGCCGGACTAGCGGTTTGAGGGAGCAGTACTTC. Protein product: CAWSRTSGLREQYF. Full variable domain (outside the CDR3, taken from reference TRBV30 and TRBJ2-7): SQTIHQWPATLVQPVGSPLSLECTVEGTSNPNLYWYRQAAGRGLQLLFYSVGIGQISSEVPQNLSASRPQDRQFILSSKKLLLSDSGFYLCAWSRTSGLREQYFGPGTRLTVT.

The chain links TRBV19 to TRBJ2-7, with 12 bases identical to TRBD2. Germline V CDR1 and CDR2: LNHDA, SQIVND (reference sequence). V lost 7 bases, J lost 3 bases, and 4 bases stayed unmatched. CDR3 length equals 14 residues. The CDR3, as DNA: TGTGCCAGTACCGAGGGACTAGCGGGCTACGAGCAGTACTTC. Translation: CASTEGLAGYEQYF.

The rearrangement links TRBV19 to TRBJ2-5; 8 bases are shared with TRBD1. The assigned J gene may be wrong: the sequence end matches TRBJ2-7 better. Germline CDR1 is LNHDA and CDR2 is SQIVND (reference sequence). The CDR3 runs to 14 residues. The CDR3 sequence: CASSQRTGIYEQYF. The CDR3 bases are TGTGCCAGTAGTCAAAGGACAGGGATCTACGAGCAGTACTTC.

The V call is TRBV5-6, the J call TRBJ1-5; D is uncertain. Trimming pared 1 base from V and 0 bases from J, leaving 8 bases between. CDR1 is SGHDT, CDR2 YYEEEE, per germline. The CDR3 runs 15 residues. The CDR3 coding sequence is TGTGCCAGCAGCTTGTCAGGATATAGCAATCAGCCCCAGCATTTT. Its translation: CASSLSGYSNQPQHF. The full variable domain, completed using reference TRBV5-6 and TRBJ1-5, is DAGVTQSPTHLIKTRGQQVTLRCSPKSGHDTVSWYQQALGQGPQFIFQYYEEEERQRGNFPDRFSGHQFPNYSSELNVNALLLGDSALYLCASSLSGYSNQPQHFGDGTRLSIL.

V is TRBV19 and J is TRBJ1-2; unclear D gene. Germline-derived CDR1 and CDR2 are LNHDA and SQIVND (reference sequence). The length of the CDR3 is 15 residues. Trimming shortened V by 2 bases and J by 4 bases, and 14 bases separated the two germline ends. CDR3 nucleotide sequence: TGTGCCAGTAGTATAAGCATGGCGACGGGCTATGGCTACACCTTC. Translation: CASSISMATGYGYTF.

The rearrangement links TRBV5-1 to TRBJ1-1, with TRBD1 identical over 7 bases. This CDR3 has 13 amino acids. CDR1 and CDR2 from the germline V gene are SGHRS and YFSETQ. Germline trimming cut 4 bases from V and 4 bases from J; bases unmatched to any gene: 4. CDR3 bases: TGCGCCAGCAGCCCTACAGGGGCCACTGAAGCTTTCTTT. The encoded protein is CASSPTGATEAFF.

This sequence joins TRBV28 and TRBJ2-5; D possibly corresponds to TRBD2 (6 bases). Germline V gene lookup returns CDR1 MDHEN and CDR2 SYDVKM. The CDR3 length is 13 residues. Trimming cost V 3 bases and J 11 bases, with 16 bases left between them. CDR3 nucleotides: TGTGCCAGCAGTTTTGAGGAGGGGAGAGAGCAGTACTTC. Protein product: CASSFEEGREQYF.

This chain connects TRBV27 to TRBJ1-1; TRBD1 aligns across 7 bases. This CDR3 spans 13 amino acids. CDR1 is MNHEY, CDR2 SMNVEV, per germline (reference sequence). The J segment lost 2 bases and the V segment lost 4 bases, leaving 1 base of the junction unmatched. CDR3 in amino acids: CASSSGGNTEAFF. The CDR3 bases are TGTGCCAGCAGTTCAGGGGGTAACACTGAAGCTTTCTTT.

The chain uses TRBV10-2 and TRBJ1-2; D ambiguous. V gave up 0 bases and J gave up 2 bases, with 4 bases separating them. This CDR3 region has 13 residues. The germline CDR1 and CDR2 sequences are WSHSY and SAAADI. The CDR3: CASSESANYGYTF. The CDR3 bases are TGCGCCAGCAGTGAGTCGGCCAACTATGGCTACACCTTC.

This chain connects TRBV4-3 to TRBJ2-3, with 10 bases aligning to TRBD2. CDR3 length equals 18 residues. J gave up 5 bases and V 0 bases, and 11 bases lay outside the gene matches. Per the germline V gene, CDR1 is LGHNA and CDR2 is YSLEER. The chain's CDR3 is CASSQDWSGGARGDTQYF. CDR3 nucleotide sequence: TGCGCCAGCAGCCAAGATTGGAGCGGGGGGGCCAGGGGAGATACGCAGTATTTT.

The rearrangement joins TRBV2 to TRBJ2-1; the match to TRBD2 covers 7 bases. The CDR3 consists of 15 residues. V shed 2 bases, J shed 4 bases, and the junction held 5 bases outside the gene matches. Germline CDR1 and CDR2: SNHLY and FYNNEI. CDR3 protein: CASSEFQRGYNEQFF. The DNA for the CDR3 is TGTGCCAGCAGTGAATTCCAGCGGGGTTACAATGAGCAGTTCTTC. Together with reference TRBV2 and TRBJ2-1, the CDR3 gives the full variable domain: EPEVTQTPSHQVTQMGQEVILRCVPISNHLYFYWYRQILGQKVEFLVSFYNNEISEKSEIFDDQFSVERPDGSNFTLKIRSTKLEDSAMYFCASSEFQRGYNEQFFGPGTRLTVL.

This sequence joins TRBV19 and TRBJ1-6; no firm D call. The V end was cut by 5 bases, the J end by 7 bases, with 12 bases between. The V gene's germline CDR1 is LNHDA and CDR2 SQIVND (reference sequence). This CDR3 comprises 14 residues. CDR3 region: CASSAPDSNSPLHF. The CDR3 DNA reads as TGTGCCAGTAGTGCCCCCGACTCAAATTCACCCCTCCACTTT.

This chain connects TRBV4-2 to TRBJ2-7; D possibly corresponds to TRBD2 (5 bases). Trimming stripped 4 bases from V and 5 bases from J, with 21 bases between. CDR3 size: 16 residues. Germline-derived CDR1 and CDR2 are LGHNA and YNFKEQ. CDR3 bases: TGTGCCAGCAGCCTTAATTCAGCGGCGCCCATTCACGAGCAGTACTTC. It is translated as CASSLNSAAPIHEQYF.

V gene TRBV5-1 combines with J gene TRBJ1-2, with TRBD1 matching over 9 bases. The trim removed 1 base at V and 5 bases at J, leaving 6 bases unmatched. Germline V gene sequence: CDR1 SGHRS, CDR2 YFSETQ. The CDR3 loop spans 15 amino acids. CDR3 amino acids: CASSLTGGEVYGYTF. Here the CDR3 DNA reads TGCGCCAGCAGCTTGACAGGGGGCGAAGTGTATGGCTACACCTTC.

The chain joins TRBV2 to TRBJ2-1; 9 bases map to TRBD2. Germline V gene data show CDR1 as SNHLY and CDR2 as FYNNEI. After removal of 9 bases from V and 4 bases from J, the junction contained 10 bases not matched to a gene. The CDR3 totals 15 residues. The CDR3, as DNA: TGTGCCAGTGACCCTCGGAGCGGGAGGTACAATGAGCAGTTCTTC. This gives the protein CASDPRSGRYNEQFF.

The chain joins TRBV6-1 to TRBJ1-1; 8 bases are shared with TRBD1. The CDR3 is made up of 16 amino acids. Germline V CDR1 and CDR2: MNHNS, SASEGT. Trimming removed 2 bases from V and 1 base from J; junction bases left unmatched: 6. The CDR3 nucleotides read TGTGCCAGCAGTGAATATTGGACAGGGAGGAACACTGAAGCTTTCTTT. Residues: CASSEYWTGRNTEAFF.

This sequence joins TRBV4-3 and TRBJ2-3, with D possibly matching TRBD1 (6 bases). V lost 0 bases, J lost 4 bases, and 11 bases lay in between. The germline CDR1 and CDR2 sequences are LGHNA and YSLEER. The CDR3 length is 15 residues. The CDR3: CASSQDRGIADTQYF. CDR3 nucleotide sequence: TGCGCCAGCAGCCAAGACAGGGGTATCGCAGATACGCAGTATTTT.